This T cell receptor beta chain came from a study of a mutant IDH1 vaccine in newly diagnosed glioma. Whole-study context: Treated patients comprised roughly 60% males and roughly 40% females, mean age 40.4 years.

Per the germline V gene, CDR1 is LNHDA and CDR2 is SQIVND (reference sequence). The V end lost 7 bases, the J end lost 4 bases, and 17 bases lay between the germline ends. The CDR3 length is 15 residues. Remarks on this clone: Antigen unknown.

Described time point: week 35, safety follow-up. Topical imiquimod was applied with each vaccine dose, which held 300 ug of mutant IDH1 20-mer peptide. Each of the donors came in with new WHO grade 3 or 4 astrocytomas that were IDH1-mutant and ATRX-lost. Profiling relied on immunoSEQ multiplex PCR, and the TCRdb table lists in-frame clones only, not all of them. The table records tens of thousands of clones, 76% of them present only once. Study results and caveats: Altogether, 80% to 95% of patients exhibited vaccine-induced immune responses.

The sample consisted of PBMCs, taken from a glioma patient whose treatment included an IDH1 peptide vaccine. The chain combines TRBV19 with TRBJ1-5; no clear D. This receptor was obtained from a man aged 35 to 55 with glioma. CDR3 bases: TGTGCCAGTATGATCTCCGCTCCCACAAATCAGCCCCAGCATTTT. Translated: CASMISAPTNQPQHF. Full variable domain (outside the CDR3, taken from reference TRBV19 and TRBJ1-5): DGGITQSPKYLFRKEGQNVTLSCEQNLNHDAMYWYRQDPGQGLRLIYYSQIVNDFQKGDIAEGYSVSREKKESFPLTVTSAQKNPTAFYLCASMISAPTNQPQHFGDGTRLSIL.